The 3 T cell receptor beta chains in this list originate from one sample, sequenced in a study of blood T cells in healthy people across ages. A second PCR, run for roughly 7 to 12 cycles, used a sample-barcoded 5' primer plus a J-beta primer mix. TCRdb redid the calling of the 5' RACE reads with MiXCR, one entry per CDR3 protein. Of 600,000 to 1,000,000 distinct CDR3 sequences in the sample, roughly 64% were seen once. Sequenced input: blood. The receptors come from a young man in good health.

This clonotype was seen a few times. The V call is TRBV2, the J call TRBJ1-5, with 9 bases aligning to TRBD1. This CDR3 is 15 amino acids long. J was trimmed by 2 bases and V by 5 bases; bases with no gene match: 4. Germline values: CDR1 SNHLY, CDR2 FYNNEI. The DNA for the CDR3 is TGTGCCAGCAGTTATACAGGGGGCGGCAATCAGCCCCAGCATTTT. It yields the protein CASSYTGGGNQPQHF.

Turning to this clonotype: A junction boundary mismatches the germline segment, possibly from a read error. CDR3 DNA sequence: TGCGCCAGCAGCGGGTCCTGGGGCGCCTACGAGCAGTACTTT. Its translation: CASSGSWGAYEQYF. The chain links TRBV5-1 to TRBJ2-4, with D perhaps matching TRBD1 (5 bases). CDR3 size: 14 residues. Germline V CDR1 and CDR2: SGHRS, YFSETQ.

The genes are TRBV20-1 and TRBJ2-7; tentatively, D is TRBD2 (7 bases). CDR3 length: 14 amino acids. V lost 6 bases to trimming and J lost 6 bases, with 21 bases between them. Germline values: CDR1 DFQATT, CDR2 SNEGSKA (reference sequence). As DNA, the CDR3 is TGCAGTGCCCCAGGGGAGGGTTCCCAATTCGAGCAGTACTTC. Protein product: CSAPGEGSQFEQYF.